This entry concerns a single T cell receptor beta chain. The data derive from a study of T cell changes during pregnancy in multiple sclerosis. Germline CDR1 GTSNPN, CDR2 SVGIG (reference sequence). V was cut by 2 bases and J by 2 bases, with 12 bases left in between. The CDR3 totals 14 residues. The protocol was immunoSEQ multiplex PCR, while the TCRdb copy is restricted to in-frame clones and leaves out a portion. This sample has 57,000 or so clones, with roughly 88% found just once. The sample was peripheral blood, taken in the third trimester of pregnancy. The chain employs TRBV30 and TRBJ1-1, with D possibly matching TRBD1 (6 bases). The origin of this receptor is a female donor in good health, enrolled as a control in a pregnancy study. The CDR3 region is CAWSPGQSNTEAFF. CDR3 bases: TGTGCCTGGAGTCCTGGACAGTCTAACACTGAAGCTTTCTTT.